This T cell receptor (beta chain) was captured by sequencing in a study of cytomegalovirus exposure and HLA in healthy donors. As for the study in general: T cells numbering about 200 million yielded fewer than 140 million unique TCR beta sequences in an earlier analysis. Caucasian-associated ancestry cluster membership applied to approximately 84% of around 400 genotyped donors.

It was with 60 Vbeta and 13 Jbeta primers that the PCR ran. Clones were sequenced by immunoSEQ multiplex PCR, and TCRdb holds only the in-frame ones, with some missing. The sample yields 250,000 or so clones, over 90% seen once. About this clone itself: Its antigen is not known.

Overall study findings and caveats: Solely CMV serostatus was available to characterize immune exposure.

The CDR3 runs 13 residues. Germline V lookup: CDR1 SQVTM, CDR2 ANQGSEA. V gave up 4 bases and J gave up 1 base; unmatched junction bases: 4. This receptor was identified in a girl aged 2 to 10 in good health and CMV-seronegative. Sequenced sample: PBMCs. The rearrangement uses TRBV29-1 and TRBJ2-7; 7 bases match TRBD1. Here the CDR3 DNA reads TGCAGCGTTGGAGGGGGCCTGTCCTACGAGCAGTACTTC. This sequence encodes CSVGGGLSYEQYF.